Reported below is one T cell receptor (beta chain). Between the trimmed V and J ends, which lost 3 bases and 5 bases, there was a span of 14 bases. This CDR3 has 16 residues. From germline, CDR1 is MNHEY and CDR2 SMNVEV (reference sequence). Study processing details: The authors estimated nucleated cell counts from reference gene primer amplification. Method: immunoSEQ multiplex PCR; TCRdb's copy keeps in-frame clones and lacks some. The V and J calls and clone size are taken from that table; D and trimming were inferred from the DNA. The data contain approximately 94,000 clones, 85% to 90% of them singletons. This entry belongs to a study of blood T cell repertoires in COVID-19. About the study: Donors in the United States, Italy and Spain gave samples during acute or convalescent COVID-19. Sample material is recorded as cDNA or gDNA derived from T cells, B-cell-depleted T cells, or PBMCs.

The specimen sequenced was peripheral blood. The J gene is TRBJ2-6, the V gene TRBV27; tentative D call: TRBD2 (5 bases). This clonotype originated in a human donor in a cohort sampled during active COVID-19. CDR3: CASSFTGVLRANVLTF. CDR3 bases: TGTGCCAGCAGTTTTACCGGGGTTCTCCGGGCCAACGTCCTGACTTTC.